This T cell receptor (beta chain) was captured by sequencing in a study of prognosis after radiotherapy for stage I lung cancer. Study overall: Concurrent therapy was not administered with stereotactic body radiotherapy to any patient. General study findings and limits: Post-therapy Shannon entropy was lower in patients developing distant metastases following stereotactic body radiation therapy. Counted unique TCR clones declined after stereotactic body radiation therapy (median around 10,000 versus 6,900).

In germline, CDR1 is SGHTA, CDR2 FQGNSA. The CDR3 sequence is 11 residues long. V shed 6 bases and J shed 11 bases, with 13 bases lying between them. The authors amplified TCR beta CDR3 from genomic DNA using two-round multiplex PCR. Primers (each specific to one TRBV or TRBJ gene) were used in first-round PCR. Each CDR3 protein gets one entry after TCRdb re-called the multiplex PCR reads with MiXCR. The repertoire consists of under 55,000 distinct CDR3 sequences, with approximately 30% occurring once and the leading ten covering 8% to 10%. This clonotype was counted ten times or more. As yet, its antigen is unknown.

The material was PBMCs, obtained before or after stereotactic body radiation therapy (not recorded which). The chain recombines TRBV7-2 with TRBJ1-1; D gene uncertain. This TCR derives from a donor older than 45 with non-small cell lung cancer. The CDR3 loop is CASSSLLGAFF. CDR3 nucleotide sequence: TGTGCCAGCAGTTCCCTCCTAGGTGCTTTCTTT.